A single sample gave rise to the 4 T cell receptor beta chains below, sequenced in a study of T cells after yellow fever vaccination. TCRdb passed the 5' RACE reads through MiXCR, listing each CDR3 protein once. The repertoire consists of about 120,000 distinct CDR3 sequences, with roughly 10% occurring once and the leading ten covering about 40%. Sequenced material: CD8+ T cells sorted from PBMCs, taken on the day of the yellow fever booster vaccination. The receptors shown here come from a man between 18 and 29 years old who received the YFV17D yellow fever vaccine.

At least ten counts were recorded for this clonotype. The chain is built from TRBV7-7 and TRBJ2-1, with D tentatively TRBD1 or TRBD2 (5 bases each). The V and J ends lost 1 base and 8 bases respectively, with 12 bases between them. There are 14 residues in the CDR3. Per the germline V gene, CDR1 is SSHAT and CDR2 is FNYEAQ (reference sequence). CDR3 DNA sequence: TGTGCCAGCAGCTTAGGACCCCTGGGGGATGAGCAGTTCTTC. This encodes CASSLGPLGDEQFF.

This chain joins TRBV5-4 and TRBJ1-2; 9 positions match TRBD1. In germline, CDR1 is SGHNT, CDR2 YYREEE (reference sequence). The length of the CDR3 is 14 residues. The V and J ends lost 4 bases and 8 bases, in that order; junction bases with no gene match: 9. The CDR3 DNA reads TGTGCCAGCAGCAAGGACAGGGGATCCTGGGGCTACACCTTC. The encoded protein is CASSKDRGSWGYTF.

This clonotype was seen a handful of times. This may be a read error: a much more frequent sequence differs by one nucleotide. This sequence joins TRBV7-9 and TRBJ1-5; no definite D call. The CDR3 has 12 amino acids. Trimming removed 1 base from V and 6 bases from J, with 4 bases in between. CDR1 is SEHNR and CDR2 is FQNEAQ in the germline V gene (reference sequence). CDR3 in amino acids: CASSLGTQPQHF. The CDR3 DNA reads TGTGCCAGCAGCTTAGGCACTCAGCCCCAGCATTTT.

The chain links TRBV6-2 or TRBV6-3 to TRBJ2-3, with D unclear. Trimming removed 0 bases at V and 3 bases at J, with 4 bases between. Germline values: CDR1 MNHEY, CDR2 SVGEGT. This CDR3 comprises 13 residues. The CDR3 protein is CASSYSATDTQYF. The CDR3 DNA reads TGTGCCAGCAGTTACTCCGCTACAGATACGCAGTATTTT.